The clone carrying this TCR beta chain has a handful of counts. RNA transcripts provided the source from which TCR beta CDR3 regions were amplified. First-round RT-PCR of the TCR CDR3 relied on the HTBI primer set. TCRdb called the multiplex PCR reads again in MiXCR, with one record for every CDR3 protein. This sample has some 340,000 distinct CDR3 sequences, with roughly 13% found just once. This record comes from a study of T cells in Graves' hyperthyroidism and ophthalmopathy. This CDR3 is built from 16 residues. Trimming stripped 6 bases from V and 0 bases from J, with 14 bases between. The sequence derives from a woman aged 40 to 50 with Graves' ophthalmopathy. This chain uses TRBV12-3 or TRBV12-4 with TRBJ1-4; maybe TRBD1 (5 bases). The sequenced sample was blood. In DNA form, the CDR3 reads TGTGCCAGCAGGAAACGGGGGAGGACAACTAATGAAAAACTGTTTTTT. Translating it yields CASRKRGRTTNEKLFF.